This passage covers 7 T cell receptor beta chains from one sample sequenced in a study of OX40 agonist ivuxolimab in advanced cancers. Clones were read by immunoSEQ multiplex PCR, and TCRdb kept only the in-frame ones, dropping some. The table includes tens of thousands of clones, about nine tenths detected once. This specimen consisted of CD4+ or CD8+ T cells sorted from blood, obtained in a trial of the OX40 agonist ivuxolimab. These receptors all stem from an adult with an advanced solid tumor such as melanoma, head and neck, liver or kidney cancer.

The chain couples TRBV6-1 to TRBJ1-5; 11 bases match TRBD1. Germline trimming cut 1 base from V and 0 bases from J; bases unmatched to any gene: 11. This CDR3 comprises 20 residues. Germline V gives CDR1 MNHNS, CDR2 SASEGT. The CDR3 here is CASSEGPFGQGAHSNQPQHF. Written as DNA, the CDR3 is TGTGCCAGCAGTGAAGGCCCCTTCGGACAGGGGGCTCATAGCAATCAGCCCCAGCATTTT.

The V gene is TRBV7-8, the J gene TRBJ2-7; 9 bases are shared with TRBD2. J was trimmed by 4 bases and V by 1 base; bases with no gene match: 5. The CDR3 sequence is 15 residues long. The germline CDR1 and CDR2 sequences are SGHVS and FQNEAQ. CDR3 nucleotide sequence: TGTGCCAGCAGCTTAGAAGAAACTAGCGGGTACGAGCAGTACTTC. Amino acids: CASSLEETSGYEQYF.

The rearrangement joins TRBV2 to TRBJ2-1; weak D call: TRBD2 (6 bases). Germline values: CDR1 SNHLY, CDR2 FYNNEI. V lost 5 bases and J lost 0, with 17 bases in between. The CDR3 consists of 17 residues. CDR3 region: CASSSLSETSSYNEQFF. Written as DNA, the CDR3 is TGTGCCAGCAGTTCTTTATCGGAGACTAGCTCCTACAATGAGCAGTTCTTC.

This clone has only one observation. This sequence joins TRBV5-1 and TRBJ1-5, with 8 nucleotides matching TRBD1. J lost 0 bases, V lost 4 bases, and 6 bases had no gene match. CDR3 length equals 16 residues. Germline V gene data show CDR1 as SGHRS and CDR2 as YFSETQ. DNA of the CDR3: TGCGCCAGCAGCCTTCAGGGGGCCGATAGCAATCAGCCCCAGCATTTT. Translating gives CASSLQGADSNQPQHF.

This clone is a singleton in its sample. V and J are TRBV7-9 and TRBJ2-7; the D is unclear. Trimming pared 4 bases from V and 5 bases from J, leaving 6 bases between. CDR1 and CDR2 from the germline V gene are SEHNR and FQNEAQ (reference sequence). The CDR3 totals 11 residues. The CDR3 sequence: CASSYTHEQYF. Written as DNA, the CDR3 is TGTGCCAGCAGCTACACCCACGAGCAGTACTTC.

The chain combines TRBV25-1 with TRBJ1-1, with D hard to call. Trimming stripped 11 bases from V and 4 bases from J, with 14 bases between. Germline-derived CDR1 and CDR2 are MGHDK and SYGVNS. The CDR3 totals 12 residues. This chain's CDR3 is CAARSLGTEAFF. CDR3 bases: TGTGCCGCTCGTAGCCTGGGCACTGAAGCTTTCTTT.

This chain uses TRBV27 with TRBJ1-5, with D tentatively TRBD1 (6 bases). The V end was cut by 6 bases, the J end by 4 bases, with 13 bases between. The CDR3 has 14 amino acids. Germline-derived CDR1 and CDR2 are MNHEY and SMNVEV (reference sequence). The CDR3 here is CASSPEQGNQPQHF. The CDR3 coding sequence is TGTGCCAGCAGCCCGGAACAGGGAAATCAGCCCCAGCATTTT.